The clone carrying this T cell receptor (beta chain) has at least ten counts. For repertoire sequencing, the TCR beta CDR3 regions were amplified from RNA transcripts. First-round RT-PCR relied on HTBI primers, and a second-round multiplex PCR came next. TCRdb recomputed calls from the multiplex PCR reads with MiXCR, one row per CDR3 protein. The table lists approximately 160,000 distinct CDR3 sequences, around two fifths of them singletons. The entry originates in a study of Graves' ophthalmopathy and Graves' hyperthyroidism. V gave up 6 bases and J gave up 5 bases, with 19 bases separating them. There are 15 residues in the CDR3. Per the germline V gene, CDR1 is MNHEY and CDR2 is SVGAGI.

Sequencing was done on a sample of peripheral blood. The clonotype originates from a woman in her 40s with Graves' ophthalmopathy. J is TRBJ1-2 and V is TRBV6-5; D is perhaps TRBD1 (5 bases). CDR3 in DNA: TGTGCCAGCAGGCCTCGGCCCCAGGAGGGGTATGGCTACACCTTC. Its protein product is CASRPRPQEGYGYTF.